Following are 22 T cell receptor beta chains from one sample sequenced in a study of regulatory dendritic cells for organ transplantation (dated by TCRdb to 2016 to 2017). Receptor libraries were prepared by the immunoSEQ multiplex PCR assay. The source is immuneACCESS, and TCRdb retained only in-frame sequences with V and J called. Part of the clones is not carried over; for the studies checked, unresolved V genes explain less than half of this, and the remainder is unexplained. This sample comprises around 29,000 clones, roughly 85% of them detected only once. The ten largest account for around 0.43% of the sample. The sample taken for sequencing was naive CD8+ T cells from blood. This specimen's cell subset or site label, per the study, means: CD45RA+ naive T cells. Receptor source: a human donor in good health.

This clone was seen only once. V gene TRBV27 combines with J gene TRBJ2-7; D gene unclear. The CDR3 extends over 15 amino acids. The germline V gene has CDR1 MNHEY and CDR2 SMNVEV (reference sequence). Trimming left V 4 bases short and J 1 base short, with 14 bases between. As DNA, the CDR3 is TGTGCCAGCAGTTCCCAGGCCGTCAAATCCTACGAGCAGTACTTC. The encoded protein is CASSSQAVKSYEQYF.

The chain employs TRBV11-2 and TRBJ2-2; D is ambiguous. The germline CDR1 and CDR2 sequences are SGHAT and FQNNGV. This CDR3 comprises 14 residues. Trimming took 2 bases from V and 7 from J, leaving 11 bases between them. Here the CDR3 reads CASSLPSVVGELFF. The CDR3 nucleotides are TGTGCCAGCAGCTTACCTAGTGTGGTCGGGGAGCTGTTTTTT.

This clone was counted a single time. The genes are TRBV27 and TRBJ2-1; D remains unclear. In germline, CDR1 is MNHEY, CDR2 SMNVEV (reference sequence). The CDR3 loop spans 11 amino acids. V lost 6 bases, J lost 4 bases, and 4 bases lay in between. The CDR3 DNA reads TGTGCCAGCAGCCTATACAATGAGCAGTTCTTC. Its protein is CASSLYNEQFF.

The CDR3 DNA follows: TGTGCCACCAGCAGGGGGGGGCAGGGTTTGAGTGAAGCTTTCTTT. This codes for CATSRGGQGLSEAFF. The chain employs TRBV15 and TRBJ1-1, with D maybe TRBD1 (6 bases). The CDR3 contains 15 residues. The germline V gene encodes CDR1 LNHNV and CDR2 YYDKDF (reference sequence). Trimming shortened V by 3 bases and J by 7 bases, and 18 bases separated the two germline ends.

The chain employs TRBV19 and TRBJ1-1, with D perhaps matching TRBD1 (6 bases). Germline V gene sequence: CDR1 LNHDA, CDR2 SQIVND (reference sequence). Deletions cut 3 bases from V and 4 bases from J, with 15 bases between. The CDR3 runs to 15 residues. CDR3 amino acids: CASSMMGHAPTEAFF. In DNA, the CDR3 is TGTGCCAGTAGTATGATGGGACACGCACCCACTGAAGCTTTCTTT.

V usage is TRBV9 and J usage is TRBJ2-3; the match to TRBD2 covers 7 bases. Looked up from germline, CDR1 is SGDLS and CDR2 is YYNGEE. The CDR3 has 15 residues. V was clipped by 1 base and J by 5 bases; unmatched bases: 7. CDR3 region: CASSVWGGVGDTQYF. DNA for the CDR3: TGTGCCAGCAGCGTATGGGGAGGGGTGGGAGATACGCAGTATTTT.

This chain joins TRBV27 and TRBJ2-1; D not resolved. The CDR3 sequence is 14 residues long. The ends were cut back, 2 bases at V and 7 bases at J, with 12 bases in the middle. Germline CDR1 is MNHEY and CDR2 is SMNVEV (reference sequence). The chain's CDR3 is CASSLGQLLNEQFF. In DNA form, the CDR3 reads TGTGCCAGCAGTTTAGGGCAGCTGTTAAATGAGCAGTTCTTC.

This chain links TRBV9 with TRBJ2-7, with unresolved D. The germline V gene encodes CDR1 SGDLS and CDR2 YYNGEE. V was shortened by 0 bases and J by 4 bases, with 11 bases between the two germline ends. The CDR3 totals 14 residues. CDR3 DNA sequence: TGTGCCAGCAGCGTAGGAGATTTCCAATACGAGCAGTACTTC. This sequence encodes CASSVGDFQYEQYF. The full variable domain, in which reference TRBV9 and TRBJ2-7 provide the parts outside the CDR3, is DSGVTQTPKHLITATGQRVTLRCSPRSGDLSVYWYQQSLDQGLQFLIQYYNGEERAKGNILERFSAQQFPDLHSELNLSSLELGDSALYFCASSVGDFQYEQYFGPGTRLTVT.

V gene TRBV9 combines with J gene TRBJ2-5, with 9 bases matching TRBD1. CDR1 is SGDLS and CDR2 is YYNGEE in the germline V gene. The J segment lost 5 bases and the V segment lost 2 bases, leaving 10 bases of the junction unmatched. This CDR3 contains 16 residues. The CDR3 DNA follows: TGTGCCAGCAGCGTGCCGGGACAGGGTGCGCAGGAGACCCAGTACTTC. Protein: CASSVPGQGAQETQYF.

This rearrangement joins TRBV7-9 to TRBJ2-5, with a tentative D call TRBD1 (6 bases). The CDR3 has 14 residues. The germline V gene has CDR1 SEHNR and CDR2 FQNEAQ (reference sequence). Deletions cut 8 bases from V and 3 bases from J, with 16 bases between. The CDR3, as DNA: TGTGCCAGCGGGACAACATTCGGAGAAGAGACCCAGTACTTC. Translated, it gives CASGTTFGEETQYF.

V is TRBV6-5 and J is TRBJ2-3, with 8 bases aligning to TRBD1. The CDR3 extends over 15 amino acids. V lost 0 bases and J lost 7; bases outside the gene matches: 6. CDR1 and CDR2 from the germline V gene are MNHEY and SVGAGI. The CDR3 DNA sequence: TGTGCCAGCAGTTACTCTGGGCAGGGGGCGAATACGCAGTATTTT. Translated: CASSYSGQGANTQYF.

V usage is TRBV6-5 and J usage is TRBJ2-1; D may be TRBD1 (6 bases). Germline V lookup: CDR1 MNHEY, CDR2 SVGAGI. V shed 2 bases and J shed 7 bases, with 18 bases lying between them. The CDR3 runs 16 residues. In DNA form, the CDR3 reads TGTGCCAGCAGTTACCCACAGGGTATTCCAGGAAATGAGCAGTTCTTC. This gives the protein CASSYPQGIPGNEQFF.

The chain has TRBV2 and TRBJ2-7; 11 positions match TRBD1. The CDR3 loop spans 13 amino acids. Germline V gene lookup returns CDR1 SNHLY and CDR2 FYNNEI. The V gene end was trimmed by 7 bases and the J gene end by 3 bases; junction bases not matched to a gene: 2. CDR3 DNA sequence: TGTGCCAGCAAAGGGACAGGGGGCTACGAGCAGTACTTC. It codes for CASKGTGGYEQYF.

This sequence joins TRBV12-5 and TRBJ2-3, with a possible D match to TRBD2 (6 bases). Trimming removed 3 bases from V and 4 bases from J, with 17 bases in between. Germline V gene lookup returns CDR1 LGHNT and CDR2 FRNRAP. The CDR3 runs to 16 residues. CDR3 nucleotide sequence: TGTGCTAGTGGTTTCCAAGCGGGCGGACCCCCAGATACGCAGTATTTT. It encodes CASGFQAGGPPDTQYF.

The CDR3 region is CASSLAGDGSPTGELFF. DNA of the CDR3: TGTGCCAGCAGCTTGGCGGGAGATGGGAGCCCCACCGGGGAGCTGTTTTTT. The rearrangement links TRBV5-4 to TRBJ2-2; a possible D gene is TRBD2 (6 bases). The CDR3 runs to 17 residues. Deletions cut 0 bases from V and 4 bases from J, with 16 bases between. Per germline, CDR1 SGHNT and CDR2 YYREEE (reference sequence).

CDR3 sequence reads: CASSLGADSYEQYF. The CDR3 coding sequence is TGTGCCAGCAGCTTAGGGGCCGACTCCTACGAGCAGTACTTC. J is TRBJ2-7 and V is TRBV7-6; no firm D call. The CDR3 spans 14 residues. V dropped 1 base and J dropped 0 bases, with 7 bases sitting between them. The germline gives CDR1 SGHVS, CDR2 FNYEAQ.

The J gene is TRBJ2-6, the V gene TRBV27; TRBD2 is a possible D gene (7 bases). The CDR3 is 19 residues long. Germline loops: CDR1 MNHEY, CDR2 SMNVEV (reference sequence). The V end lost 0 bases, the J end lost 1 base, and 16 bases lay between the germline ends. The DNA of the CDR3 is TGTGCCAGCAGTTTATCGGGGGAGGGGGAGCGGTCTGGGGCCAACGTCCTGACTTTC. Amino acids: CASSLSGEGERSGANVLTF.

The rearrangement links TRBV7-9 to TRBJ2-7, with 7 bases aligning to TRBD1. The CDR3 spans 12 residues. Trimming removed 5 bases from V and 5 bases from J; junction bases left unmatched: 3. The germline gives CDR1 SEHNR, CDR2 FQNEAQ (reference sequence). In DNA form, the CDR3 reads TGTGCCAGCAGCAGACAGGGAAACGAGCAGTACTTC. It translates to CASSRQGNEQYF.

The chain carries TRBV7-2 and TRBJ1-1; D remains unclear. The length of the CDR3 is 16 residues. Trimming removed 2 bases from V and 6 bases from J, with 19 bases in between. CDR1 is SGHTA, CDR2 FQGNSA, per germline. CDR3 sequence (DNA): TGTGCCAGCAGCTTATGGAGGCAGAGACCCCGCGCTGAAGCTTTCTTT. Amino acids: CASSLWRQRPRAEAFF.

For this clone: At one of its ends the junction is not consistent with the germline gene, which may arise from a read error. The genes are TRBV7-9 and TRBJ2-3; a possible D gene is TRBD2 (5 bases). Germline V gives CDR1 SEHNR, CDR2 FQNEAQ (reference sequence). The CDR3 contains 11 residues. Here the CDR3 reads CASSFRDKQYF. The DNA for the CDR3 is TGTGCCAGCAGCTTCCGGGATAAGCAGTATTTT.

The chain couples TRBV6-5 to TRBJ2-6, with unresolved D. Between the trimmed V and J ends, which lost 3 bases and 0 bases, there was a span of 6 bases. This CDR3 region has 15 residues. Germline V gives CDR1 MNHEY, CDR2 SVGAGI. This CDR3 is CASSYRSSGANVLTF. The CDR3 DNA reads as TGTGCCAGCAGTTATCGGAGCTCTGGGGCCAACGTCCTGACTTTC.

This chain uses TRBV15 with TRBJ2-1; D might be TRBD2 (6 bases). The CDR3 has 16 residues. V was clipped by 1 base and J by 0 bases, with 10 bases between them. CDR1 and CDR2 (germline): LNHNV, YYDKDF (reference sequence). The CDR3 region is CATSRGAGSSYNEQFF. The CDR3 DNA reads TGTGCCACCAGCAGAGGGGCGGGGAGCTCCTACAATGAGCAGTTCTTC.